A single sample is the source of the 8 T cell receptor beta chains below, sequenced in a study of T cell repertoires in cytomegalovirus infection. TCRdb re-called the reads through MiXCR, storing one row per CDR3 protein. The sample holds some 400,000 distinct CDR3 sequences, about a sixth seen once. The sequenced sample consisted of PBMCs. The source of these receptors is a human donor in good health (CMV status not recorded). Some clones in this sample may be carry-over from other donors' samples.

V is TRBV7-2 and J is TRBJ1-1, with TRBD1 identical over 9 bases. CDR1 is SGHTA, CDR2 FQGNSA, per germline. The CDR3 is 15 amino acids. Germline trimming cut 6 bases from V and 5 bases from J; bases unmatched to any gene: 10. The CDR3 region is CASRNRQGVRTEAFF. The CDR3 DNA reads TGTGCCAGCAGGAACCGACAGGGGGTAAGAACTGAAGCTTTCTTT. The full variable domain, with the rest looked up from reference TRBV7-2 and TRBJ1-1, is GAGVSQSPSNKVTEKGKDVELRCDPISGHTALYWYRQSLGQGLEFLIYFQGNSAPDKSGLPSDRFSAERTGGSVSTLTIQRTQQEDSAVYLCASRNRQGVRTEAFFGQGTRLTVV.

In its sample, this clonotype was seen many times. The chain uses TRBV7-2 and TRBJ2-2; D gene ambiguous. Germline-derived CDR1 and CDR2 are SGHTA and FQGNSA. The CDR3 sequence is 14 residues long. V lost 1 base to trimming and J lost 6 bases, with 9 bases between them. DNA for the CDR3: TGTGCCAGCAGCTTAGTGGACGGGCCCGGGGAGCTGTTTTTT. Its protein product is CASSLVDGPGELFF. Combining the CDR3 with reference TRBV7-2 and TRBJ2-2 gives the whole variable domain GAGVSQSPSNKVTEKGKDVELRCDPISGHTALYWYRQSLGQGLEFLIYFQGNSAPDKSGLPSDRFSAERTGGSVSTLTIQRTQQEDSAVYLCASSLVDGPGELFFGEGSRLTVL.

The V and J genes are TRBV4-2 and TRBJ2-7; D unclear. This CDR3 is built from 13 residues. The germline V gene has CDR1 LGHNA and CDR2 YNFKEQ. V lost 0 bases and J lost 0, with 3 bases in between. CDR3 loop: CASSQEFSYEQYF. The CDR3 DNA follows: TGTGCCAGCAGCCAAGAGTTCTCCTACGAGCAGTACTTC.

This clonotype was picked up many times. The genes are TRBV7-2 and TRBJ2-5, with TRBD1 as a possible D gene (5 bases). CDR3 size: 14 residues. V dropped 1 base and J dropped 1 base, with 7 bases sitting between them. Germline V CDR1 and CDR2: SGHTA, FQGNSA. CDR3 coding DNA: TGTGCCAGCAGCTTAGGCAGGGCCCAAGAGACCCAGTACTTC. Amino acid sequence: CASSLGRAQETQYF.

The CDR3 loop is CASSTPPRYEQYF. The CDR3 DNA sequence: TGTGCCAGCAGTACCCCGCCCAGGTACGAGCAGTACTTC. The genes are TRBV25-1 and TRBJ2-7; no clear D. The germline CDR1 and CDR2 sequences are MGHDK and SYGVNS. Trimming pared 5 bases from V and 4 bases from J, leaving 12 bases between. The CDR3 is made up of 13 amino acids.

This clonotype was counted many times. V usage is TRBV12-3 or TRBV12-4 and J usage is TRBJ1-5; perhaps TRBD1 as D (6 bases). V lost 3 bases, J lost 0 bases, and 18 bases lay in between. The CDR3 is 18 residues long. CDR3 bases: TGTGCCAGCAGTTTTAGGGGGGGCCGACCGAATAGCAATCAGCCCCAGCATTTT. Its protein is CASSFRGGRPNSNQPQHF.

This clonotype has a count of ten or more. J is TRBJ2-1 and V is TRBV7-6; D assignment may be TRBD1 or TRBD2 (5 bases each). V dropped 5 bases and J dropped 10 bases, with 9 bases sitting between them. This CDR3 region has 11 residues. CDR1 and CDR2 (germline): SGHVS, FNYEAQ. In DNA form, the CDR3 reads TGTGCCAGCAGCCCCGGGACCGAGCAGTTCTTC. The encoded protein is CASSPGTEQFF.

This clonotype was detected a few times. The rearrangement joins TRBV12-3 or TRBV12-4 to TRBJ1-2; 7 nucleotides align to TRBD1. Losses at the gene ends were 8 bases for V and 3 bases for J; bases not matched to a gene: 6. The CDR3 is 13 residues long. This CDR3 reads CASRPGTDYGYTF. The DNA for the CDR3 is TGTGCCAGCCGACCCGGGACAGACTATGGCTACACCTTC.